One and the same sample provided the 15 T cell receptor beta chains below, sequenced in a study of shared clonotypes between healthy human individuals. Repertoires were generated with immunoSEQ multiplex PCR, while TCRdb's copy carries only in-frame clones and drops some. The repertoire holds 800,000 or so clones, roughly 96% seen once, with under 0.25% in the top ten. Cells designated naive CD8 were CD45RO-negative and were positively selected for CCR7, with terminally differentiated effector memory CD45RA+ cells excluded. The sequencing input was naive CD8+ T cells sorted from blood. The receptors derive from a man aged 30-40 years in good health.

The chain carries TRBV7-9 and TRBJ1-2, with TRBD1 matching over 9 bases. CDR3 size: 15 residues. Unmatched junction bases numbered 5, after V lost 2 bases and J lost 4 bases. Germline assignment: CDR1 SEHNR and CDR2 FQNEAQ (reference sequence). CDR3 sequence: CASSLFDRGGYGYTF. The CDR3, as DNA: TGTGCCAGCAGCTTATTCGACAGGGGGGGCTATGGCTACACCTTC.

The V and J genes are TRBV7-9 and TRBJ1-2; TRBD1 is a possible D gene (6 bases). The CDR3 has 14 amino acids. V gave up 5 bases and J gave up 5 bases, with 15 bases separating them. The germline gives CDR1 SEHNR, CDR2 FQNEAQ (reference sequence). CDR3: CASSKQDRIYGYTF. The DNA of the CDR3 is TGTGCCAGCAGCAAACAGGACAGAATATATGGCTACACCTTC.

The J gene is TRBJ2-1, the V gene TRBV15; 7 bases line up with TRBD1. The CDR3 sequence is 15 residues long. J was trimmed by 5 bases and V by 2 bases; bases with no gene match: 6. From germline, CDR1 is LNHNV and CDR2 YYDKDF (reference sequence). DNA for the CDR3: TGTGCCACCAGCAGACCCGGGACAGCAAACAATGAGCAGTTCTTC. This translates into CATSRPGTANNEQFF.

V is TRBV11-2 and J is TRBJ2-7; TRBD1 or TRBD2 may be the D gene (5 bases each). The germline V and J ends were trimmed by 5 bases and 7 bases, with 21 bases remaining between them. The CDR3 extends over 15 amino acids. Germline loops: CDR1 SGHAT, CDR2 FQNNGV. In DNA, the CDR3 is TGTGCCAGCAGCCTGCCGGGGCCGAGTCGTGGGGAGCAGTACTTC. This encodes CASSLPGPSRGEQYF.

V usage is TRBV9 and J usage is TRBJ1-3; 9 bases match TRBD1. The CDR3 has 16 amino acids. Unmatched junction bases numbered 6, after V lost 0 bases and J lost 5 bases. Germline CDR1 and CDR2: SGDLS and YYNGEE. The CDR3 DNA reads TGTGCCAGCAGCGTAGCGGACAGGGGACTTCGAAACACCATATATTTT. Translated, it gives CASSVADRGLRNTIYF.

This clone was detected once. The chain recombines TRBV27 with TRBJ2-1; D might be TRBD1 or TRBD2, each matching 5 bases. CDR3 length: 15 amino acids. Germline V gene lookup returns CDR1 MNHEY and CDR2 SMNVEV (reference sequence). Trimming removed 4 bases from V and 4 bases from J, with 14 bases in between. The CDR3 reads CASSSGPPGYNEQFF. The CDR3 nucleotides are TGTGCCAGCAGTTCAGGGCCTCCGGGGTACAATGAGCAGTTCTTC.

This chain links TRBV7-2 with TRBJ2-2, with 7 positions matching TRBD1. This CDR3 is built from 13 residues. Germline V CDR1 and CDR2: SGHTA, FQGNSA. With 5 bases clipped from V and 7 bases from J, the junction kept 4 bases outside the gene matches. CDR3 bases: TGTGCCAGCAGCCGAGGACAGGACGGGGAGCTGTTTTTT. It encodes CASSRGQDGELFF.

This chain links TRBV19 with TRBJ2-3; no clear D gene. Per the germline V gene, CDR1 is LNHDA and CDR2 is SQIVND (reference sequence). The ends were cut back, 10 bases at V and 0 bases at J, with 14 bases in the middle. This CDR3 spans 14 amino acids. In DNA, the CDR3 is TGTGCCACCTCTGAGGTGGGAAGCACAGATACGCAGTATTTT. It specifies CATSEVGSTDTQYF.

DNA of the CDR3: TGTGCCAGTGGGGACAGGGAGCGCAATGAGCAGTTCTTC. Amino acid sequence: CASGDRERNEQFF. This chain uses TRBV2 with TRBJ2-1; 9 nucleotides match TRBD1. Germline lookup yields CDR1 SNHLY and CDR2 FYNNEI. The CDR3 is 13 amino acids. The V segment lost 9 bases and the J segment 6 bases; nucleotides outside the gene matches: 6.

This CDR3 is CASSLGAGLPYEQYF. The CDR3 DNA is TGTGCCAGCAGCTTAGGGGCAGGGCTACCCTACGAGCAGTACTTC. The chain employs TRBV11-2 and TRBJ2-7; tentatively, D is TRBD1 (5 bases). Trimming shortened V by 1 base and J by 2 bases, and 12 bases separated the two germline ends. Per the germline V gene, CDR1 is SGHAT and CDR2 is FQNNGV. The CDR3 runs to 15 residues.

This chain connects TRBV11-2 to TRBJ1-4, with D tentatively TRBD1 (5 bases). The CDR3 is 16 residues long. The V gene's germline CDR1 is SGHAT and CDR2 FQNNGV. V lost 5 bases to trimming and J lost 8 bases, with 21 bases between them. CDR3 coding DNA: TGTGCCAGCAGCCAGCAGGGACGGAGCCCTTGGGAAAAACTGTTTTTT. This translates into CASSQQGRSPWEKLFF. The variable domain in full, completed from reference TRBV11-2 and TRBJ1-4, reads EAGVAQSPRYKIIEKRQSVAFWCNPISGHATLYWYQQILGQGPKLLIQFQNNGVVDDSQLPKDRFSAERLKGVDSTLKIQPAKLEDSAVYLCASSQQGRSPWEKLFFGSGTQLSVL.

This clone was observed a single time. The gene calls are TRBV7-9 and TRBJ2-5; 12 nucleotides line up with TRBD2. The germline V gene encodes CDR1 SEHNR and CDR2 FQNEAQ (reference sequence). The junction had 1 base not matched to a gene; V was cut back by 4 bases and J by 4 bases. The CDR3 is 14 amino acids. This chain's CDR3 is CASSSGLAGETQYF. DNA for the CDR3: TGTGCCAGCAGCTCGGGACTAGCGGGAGAGACCCAGTACTTC.

This rearrangement joins TRBV27 to TRBJ1-5, with D maybe TRBD1 (5 bases). The V and J ends lost 1 base and 4 bases respectively, with 11 bases between them. Germline loops: CDR1 MNHEY, CDR2 SMNVEV (reference sequence). The CDR3 is made up of 15 amino acids. This CDR3 reads CASSLYRGRNQPQHF. CDR3 DNA sequence: TGTGCCAGCAGTTTATATAGGGGAAGGAATCAGCCCCAGCATTTT.

The chain links TRBV5-1 to TRBJ2-1; D gene uncertain. V was cut by 2 bases and J by 0 bases, with 9 bases left in between. The length of the CDR3 is 15 residues. In germline, CDR1 is SGHRS, CDR2 YFSETQ. The CDR3 sequence: CASSFRLSSYNEQFF. The CDR3 region has the DNA TGCGCCAGCAGCTTTCGGCTAAGCTCCTACAATGAGCAGTTCTTC.

This sequence joins TRBV5-1 and TRBJ2-7; TRBD1 matches at 9 bases. This CDR3 has 15 amino acids. Unmatched junction bases numbered 12, after V lost 4 bases and J lost 7 bases. Germline V gene data show CDR1 as SGHRS and CDR2 as YFSETQ. The CDR3 loop is CASSPGTGQYGEQYF. The CDR3, as DNA: TGCGCCAGCAGCCCCGGGACAGGGCAGTATGGGGAGCAGTACTTC. The full variable domain, its missing parts supplied by reference TRBV5-1 and TRBJ2-7, is KAGVTQTPRYLIKTRGQQVTLSCSPISGHRSVSWYQQTPGQGLQFLFEYFSETQRNKGNFPGRFSGRQFSNSRSEMNVSTLELGDSALYLCASSPGTGQYGEQYFGPGTRLTVT.